This T cell receptor (beta chain) was identified in a study of T cell responses to AZD1222 COVID-19 vaccine. Overall study results and limits: Among the donors, most were white British and more were female, and clonal diversity was possibly underestimated.

Concerning this clone: What it binds is not known.

V dropped 3 bases and J dropped 4 bases, with 22 bases sitting between them. CDR1 is MGHRA, CDR2 YSYEKL, per germline. This CDR3 spans 17 amino acids. Profiling relied on immunoSEQ multiplex PCR, and the TCRdb table lists in-frame clones only, not all of them. The sample includes approximately 75,000 clones, 90% of them seen just once. The chain is built from TRBV4-1 and TRBJ2-7; D might be TRBD1 (6 bases). Here the sequenced sample was peripheral blood, taken 28 days after the second AZD1222 dose. This TCR was recovered from an adult who received the AZD1222 COVID-19 vaccine. CDR3 sequence (DNA): TGCGCCAGCAGCCAGCTTCGCTCGGACAGAATACCATACGAGCAGTACTTC. Its protein product is CASSQLRSDRIPYEQYF.